This T cell receptor beta chain is drawn from a study of shared clonotypes between healthy human individuals. Study overall: Three plates each covered CD4 naive and memory; CD8 naive two, CD8 memory one. General observations from the study: As a rule, naive subsets had a larger estimated richness than memory subsets.

This clone was observed once. Its antigen is not known. Healthy HIV-negative adults without recent acute infections or vaccinations served as donors. Losses at the gene ends were 9 bases for V and 5 bases for J; bases not matched to a gene: 4. Germline lookup yields CDR1 SNHLY and CDR2 FYNNEI. This CDR3 has 13 amino acids. Sequencing was performed with immunoSEQ multiplex PCR; in TCRdb, only in-frame clones are kept and a portion is missing. The data contain 950,000 to 1,100,000 clones, more than 60% of them singletons. The sequenced material came from memory CD4+ T cells sorted from blood. The sample's subset: CD45RA-negative fraction. The sequence was collected from a man between 18 and 35 years old in good health. The rearrangement uses TRBV2 and TRBJ2-3; 11 nucleotides agree with TRBD2. The CDR3 sequence is CASKGLAEDTQYF. CDR3 in DNA: TGTGCCAGTAAGGGACTAGCGGAAGATACGCAGTATTTT. Supplemented by reference TRBV2 and TRBJ2-3, the full variable domain reads EPEVTQTPSHQVTQMGQEVILRCVPISNHLYFYWYRQILGQKVEFLVSFYNNEISEKSEIFDDQFSVERPDGSNFTLKIRSTKLEDSAMYFCASKGLAEDTQYFGPGTRLTVL.